A selection of T cell receptor beta chains follows, all from one sample in a study of T cell responses to AZD1222 COVID-19 vaccine. Using immunoSEQ multiplex PCR, the repertoire was profiled, and TCRdb retains in-frame clones only, with some absent. The data contain about 83,000 clones, 88% of them singletons. The starting material was peripheral blood, obtained on day 0 of MenACWY control vaccination. All receptors derive from an adult in good health. Each CDR3 is given with its conserved first and last residue. Each record gives: J gene, V gene, D gene, clone size, CDR3 protein, CDR3 DNA. D genes are given only for firm matches. Not all rows give a size; the values are once, few, many and, for expanded clones, a class.

TRBJ2-3 TRBV9 - - CASSAEWGFTDTQYF TGTGCCAGCAGCGCCGAGTGGGGGTTCACAGATACGCAGTATTTT
TRBJ1-1 TRBV19 TRBD1 few CASSGIGTVDAFF TGTGCCAGTAGCGGGATCGGGACAGTCGATGCTTTCTTT
TRBJ2-1 TRBV10-1 TRBD2 - CASSDERESSYNEQFF TGCGCCAGCAGTGACGAGCGGGAGAGTTCCTACAATGAGCAGTTCTTC
TRBJ2-1 TRBV27 TRBD2 - CASSPYGTSGRQQFF TGTGCCAGCAGCCCTTACGGGACTAGCGGGAGGCAGCAGTTCTTC
TRBJ2-7 TRBV6-2/TRBV6-3 - - CASSNGDYEQYF TGTGCCAGCAGTAACGGAGATTACGAGCAGTACTTC
TRBJ1-6 TRBV25-1 TRBD1 - CASRPWTGEISSPLHF TGTGCCAGCAGGCCCTGGACAGGGGAAATCAGTTCACCCCTCCACTTT
TRBJ1-1 TRBV18 TRBD1 - CASSTGAGTGGTEAFF TGTGCCAGCTCCACGGGCGCGGGGACAGGAGGCACTGAAGCTTTCTTT
TRBJ2-1 TRBV5-1 TRBD1 - CASRRTGVNYNEQFF TGCGCCAGCAGGAGAACAGGGGTAAACTACAATGAGCAGTTCTTC
TRBJ2-5 TRBV6-2/TRBV6-3 - - CASSRGTETGTQYF TGTGCCAGCAGCCGCGGGACTGAAACGGGGACCCAGTACTTC
TRBJ2-1 TRBV7-2 - - CASSLQATIGNEQFF TGTGCCAGCAGCCTCCAGGCTACAATCGGGAATGAGCAGTTCTTC
TRBJ2-5 TRBV7-2 TRBD1 - CASSSQGVGETQYF TGTGCCAGCAGCTCGCAGGGGGTGGGGGAGACCCAGTACTTC
TRBJ2-6 TRBV14 - - CASSRLSAGANVLTF TGTGCCAGCAGCCGACTCTCGGCAGGGGCCAACGTCCTGACTTTC
TRBJ2-1 TRBV29-1 TRBD2 once CSGGTSGTTEQFF TGCAGCGGGGGGACTAGCGGGACGACTGAGCAGTTCTTC
TRBJ1-3 TRBV3-1/TRBV3-2 - - CASSQEGGTGNTIYF TGTGCCAGCAGCCAAGAAGGTGGGACTGGAAACACCATATATTTT
TRBJ2-7 TRBV5-1 TRBD1 - CASVPGQGPHEQYF TGCGCCAGCGTCCCGGGACAGGGCCCCCACGAGCAGTACTTC
TRBJ1-3 TRBV3-1/TRBV3-2 - - CASSRKGAGLGNTIYF TGTGCCAGCAGCCGTAAAGGGGCCGGGCTGGGAAACACCATATATTTT
TRBJ1-1 TRBV7-9 - - CASSLITNTEAFF TGTGCCAGCAGCCTGATCACGAACACTGAAGCTTTCTTT
TRBJ1-3 TRBV25-1 - - CASSEADSSGNTIYF TGTGCCAGCAGTGAAGCGGACAGCTCTGGAAACACCATATATTTT
TRBJ2-3 TRBV6-6 - - CASSSLGDTQYF TGTGCCAGCAGTTCTTTAGGGGATACGCAGTATTTT
TRBJ1-1 TRBV24-1 - - CATGTGTEAFF TGTGCCACCGGAACAGGGACTGAAGCTTTCTTT
TRBJ2-7 TRBV7-6 - - CASSLALGGTYEQYF TGTGCCAGCAGCTTAGCGCTCGGGGGAACCTACGAGCAGTACTTC
TRBJ2-7 TRBV5-4 - - CASSLNRDHYEQYF TGTGCCAGCAGCTTAAACAGGGATCACTACGAGCAGTACTTC
TRBJ2-1 TRBV28 - - CASSFGTEQFF TGTGCCAGCAGTTTCGGGACGGAGCAGTTCTTC
TRBJ2-2 TRBV24-1 - - CATSDLFWGAENTGELFF TGTGCCACCAGTGATTTGTTTTGGGGCGCGGAAAACACCGGGGAGCTGTTTTTT
TRBJ2-7 TRBV4-1 TRBD1 - CASSQPGQRVYEQYF TGCGCCAGCAGCCAACCGGGACAGCGAGTATACGAGCAGTACTTC
TRBJ1-1 TRBV20-1 - - CVTGIGAEAFF TGCGTTACAGGGATCGGGGCTGAAGCTTTCTTT
TRBJ2-2 TRBV9 - - CASSSEGGNTGELFF TGTGCCAGCTCCTCAGAGGGAGGAAACACCGGGGAGCTGTTTTTT
TRBJ1-5 TRBV6-1 TRBD1 - CASSEVGRGLQPQHF TGTGCCAGCAGTGAAGTGGGCAGGGGGCTTCAGCCCCAGCATTTT
TRBJ1-1 TRBV15 - - CATSRGNSPDTEAFF TGTGCCACCAGCAGAGGGAATTCCCCTGACACTGAAGCTTTCTTT
TRBJ2-7 TRBV7-9 - - CASSLVGEVEQYF TGTGCCAGCAGCTTAGTGGGGGAAGTCGAGCAGTACTTC
TRBJ1-1 TRBV12-5 - - CASGLFGAREAFF TGTGCTAGTGGTTTGTTTGGGGCGAGAGAAGCTTTCTTT
TRBJ2-2 TRBV18 - once CASSPRTVNTGELFF TGTGCCAGCTCACCCCGGACAGTGAACACCGGGGAGCTGTTTTTT
TRBJ1-1 TRBV2 - - CASSAQGGSTEAFF TGTGCCAGCAGTGCTCAAGGGGGGAGCACTGAAGCTTTCTTT
TRBJ2-1 TRBV2 TRBD2 - CASSAGPWTSEYNEQFF TGTGCCAGCAGTGCGGGCCCCTGGACTAGCGAATACAATGAGCAGTTCTTC
TRBJ2-1 TRBV19 TRBD2 - CASGGRREGVDEQFF TGTGCCAGCGGCGGCCGGCGGGAGGGGGTGGATGAGCAGTTCTTC
TRBJ1-2 TRBV7-9 TRBD1 - CASSAPTTGGGGYTF TGTGCCAGCAGCGCCCCCACCACAGGGGGTGGAGGCTACACCTTC
TRBJ2-6 TRBV18 - - CASSPGTARLSSGANVLTF TGTGCCAGCTCACCCGGGACGGCTCGACTCAGCTCTGGGGCCAACGTCCTGACTTTC
TRBJ2-2 TRBV7-2 TRBD2 few CASSPGTSGSIGELFF TGTGCCAGCAGTCCTGGGACTAGCGGGAGTATCGGGGAGCTGTTTTTT
TRBJ2-7 TRBV6-5 - - CASSMEEAFFYEQYF TGTGCCAGCAGCATGGAAGAAGCCTTCTTCTACGAGCAGTACTTC
TRBJ2-7 TRBV7-9 - - CASSLAGEQYF TGTGCCAGCAGCTTAGCAGGGGAGCAGTACTTC
TRBJ2-2 TRBV5-1 - - CASSAGGYIIGELFF TGCGCCAGCAGCGCCGGGGGCTATATCATCGGGGAGCTGTTTTTT
TRBJ2-7 TRBV19 TRBD2 - CASSITSGISYEQYF TGTGCCAGTAGTATAACTAGCGGGATATCCTACGAGCAGTACTTC
TRBJ1-1 TRBV6-5 - few CASSDSVGTEAFF TGTGCCAGCAGCGATAGTGTGGGCACTGAAGCTTTCTTT
TRBJ2-3 TRBV27 TRBD2 medium-sized CASRGLGGSVTDTQYF TGTGCCAGCAGGGGCCTCGGCGGGAGTGTAACAGATACGCAGTATTTT
TRBJ2-7 TRBV6-2/TRBV6-3 - - CASSYPAGTYEQYF TGTGCCAGCAGTTACCCTGCCGGGACCTACGAGCAGTACTTC
TRBJ2-1 TRBV7-9 TRBD1 - CASEKPMGQGFYNEQFF TGTGCCAGCGAAAAACCAATGGGACAGGGGTTCTACAATGAGCAGTTCTTC
TRBJ1-5 TRBV19 TRBD1 - CASNGQGASNQPQHF TGTGCCAGTAACGGACAGGGCGCTAGCAATCAGCCCCAGCATTTT
TRBJ1-1 TRBV4-1 - - CASSQESRGAFF TGCGCCAGCAGCCAAGAATCGAGGGGAGCTTTCTTT
TRBJ1-2 TRBV2 - - CASSLLTGKNGYTF TGTGCCAGCAGCCTACTGACCGGGAAGAATGGCTACACCTTC
TRBJ1-1 TRBV11-2 - - CASSLDGRAAEAFF TGTGCCAGCAGCTTAGATGGTAGGGCCGCTGAAGCTTTCTTT
TRBJ1-1 TRBV4-3 TRBD1 - CASSDQTGDTEAFF TGCGCCAGCAGCGACCAGACAGGGGACACTGAAGCTTTCTTT
TRBJ2-1 TRBV7-2 - - CASSLQASLNEQFF TGTGCCAGCAGCTTACAGGCTAGCCTCAATGAGCAGTTCTTC
TRBJ1-2 TRBV6-5 - - CASSYSGRLYGYTF TGTGCCAGCAGTTACTCAGGCCGCCTCTATGGCTACACCTTC
TRBJ2-2 TRBV7-9 - - CASRTEASTGELFF TGTGCCAGCAGAACAGAGGCGAGCACCGGGGAGCTGTTTTTT
TRBJ1-1 TRBV5-1 TRBD1 - CASSFLTGSTEAFF TGCGCCAGCAGCTTCCTGACAGGGAGCACTGAAGCTTTCTTT
TRBJ2-1 TRBV24-1 - - CATSGRRDSYNEQFF TGTGCCACCAGTGGGCGGCGGGACTCCTACAATGAGCAGTTCTTC
TRBJ1-5 TRBV28 - few CASSQGQSFQPQHF TGTGCCAGCAGTCAAGGACAATCTTTCCAGCCCCAGCATTTT
TRBJ2-7 TRBV27 TRBD1 once CASSRTPDRVHEQYF TGTGCCAGCAGTCGGACCCCGGACAGGGTCCACGAGCAGTACTTC
TRBJ2-1 TRBV7-3 - - CASSSPTGVEQFF TGTGCCAGCAGCTCCCCTACGGGAGTTGAGCAGTTCTTC
TRBJ2-1 TRBV27 TRBD2 - CASSSFSGRSYSEQFF TGTGCCAGCAGTTCCTTCAGCGGGAGGTCCTACAGTGAGCAGTTCTTC